These 8 T cell receptor beta chains share one sample of origin, sequenced in a study of Graves' ophthalmopathy and Graves' hyperthyroidism (dated by TCRdb to 2016 to 2019). Sequencing used an Illumina HiSeq 2000. For repertoire sequencing, TCR beta CDR3 regions were amplified from RNA transcripts. The first round of RT-PCR was done with HTBI primers and the Qiagen OneStep RT-PCR kit, and was followed by a second round of multiplex PCR, then size selection and purification. TCRdb reprocessing: public reads trimmed at Q25 with fastp, clones called with MiXCR, in-frame beta chains kept. Every CDR3 protein is listed once, alongside the most common genes and DNA of its rows. For this sample the table gives roughly 610,000 distinct CDR3 sequences, of which 22% were detected only once. The leading ten clones occupy more than 5.5% of the sample. The sample was peripheral blood. Source of these receptors: a woman in her late teens or twenties with stable Graves' hyperthyroidism. Some clones in this sample may be carry-over from other donors' samples. Donor details come from another sample of the same person, matched by shared clones.

This clonotype was seen many times. CDR3 sequence reads: CAISDARQPQHF. The CDR3 DNA reads TGTGCCATCAGTGATGCCCGGCAGCCCCAGCATTTT. This sequence joins TRBV10-3 and TRBJ1-5, with D unclear. This CDR3 contains 12 residues. The germline V gene has CDR1 ENHRY and CDR2 SYGVKD. Trimming shortened V by 3 bases and J by 7 bases, and 7 bases separated the two germline ends.

There are many counts of this clonotype. The chain has TRBV6-5 and TRBJ2-7; TRBD2 aligns across 8 bases. Germline CDR1 is MNHEY and CDR2 is SVGAGI. This CDR3 is built from 14 residues. V lost 6 bases, J lost 1 base, and 5 bases stayed unmatched. The CDR3 bases are TGTGCCAGCAGGACCGGGGGGGGGTCCTACGAGCAGTACTTC. It yields the protein CASRTGGGSYEQYF.

This clonotype was counted ten times or more. The V and J genes are TRBV11-2 and TRBJ1-1; TRBD1 is a possible D gene (6 bases). This CDR3 contains 10 residues. Trimming left V 8 bases short and J 7 bases short, with 8 bases between. Germline lookup yields CDR1 SGHAT and CDR2 FQNNGV. This CDR3 reads CASGTYEAFF. DNA of the CDR3: TGTGCCAGCGGGACATATGAAGCTTTCTTT.

This clonotype was observed a few times. The V and J genes are TRBV6-4 and TRBJ1-1, with 8 positions matching TRBD1. This CDR3 region has 15 residues. The ends lost 7 bases at V and 5 bases at J; junction bases unmatched: 12. Germline V lookup: CDR1 MRHNA, CDR2 SNTAGT. This CDR3 reads CASTAGTGGRTEAFF. CDR3 in DNA: TGTGCCAGCACCGCCGGGACAGGTGGGAGGACTGAAGCTTTCTTT.

The rearrangement uses TRBV28 and TRBJ1-3; D is unresolved. V was trimmed by 5 bases and J by 0 bases, leaving 11 bases between them. The CDR3 extends over 15 amino acids. From germline, CDR1 is MDHEN and CDR2 SYDVKM. The CDR3 region is CASSPEMSSGNTIYF. The CDR3 DNA is TGTGCCAGCAGTCCCGAGATGTCCTCTGGAAACACCATATATTTT.

This clonotype turned up a few times. The chain has TRBV2 and TRBJ2-4, with 7 bases matching TRBD2. The CDR3 is 13 residues long. Trimming took 2 bases from V and 9 from J; bases not matched to a gene: 4. Germline CDR1 and CDR2: SNHLY and FYNNEI. CDR3 sequence reads: CASSENRGSIQYF. DNA for the CDR3: TGTGCCAGCAGTGAAAACCGCGGGAGCATTCAGTACTTC.

Only a few counts were recorded for this clonotype. V usage is TRBV20-1 and J usage is TRBJ2-7; 9 bases line up with TRBD1. With V trimmed by 7 bases and J by 3 bases, 4 bases remained unmatched. Per the germline V gene, CDR1 is DFQATT and CDR2 is SNEGSKA (reference sequence). This CDR3 has 12 residues. The chain's CDR3 is CSVPGQGYEQYF. CDR3 DNA sequence: TGCAGTGTTCCGGGACAGGGCTACGAGCAGTACTTC.

This clonotype has ten or more counts. The chain recombines TRBV20-1 with TRBJ1-2; the D is unclear. With 3 bases removed from V and 6 bases from J, the gap between germline ends came to 17 bases. There are 14 residues in the CDR3. Germline V gives CDR1 DFQATT, CDR2 SNEGSKA (reference sequence). CDR3 residues: CSASLEKGEDGYTF. DNA of the CDR3: TGCAGTGCTAGTCTGGAAAAGGGTGAAGATGGCTACACCTTC.